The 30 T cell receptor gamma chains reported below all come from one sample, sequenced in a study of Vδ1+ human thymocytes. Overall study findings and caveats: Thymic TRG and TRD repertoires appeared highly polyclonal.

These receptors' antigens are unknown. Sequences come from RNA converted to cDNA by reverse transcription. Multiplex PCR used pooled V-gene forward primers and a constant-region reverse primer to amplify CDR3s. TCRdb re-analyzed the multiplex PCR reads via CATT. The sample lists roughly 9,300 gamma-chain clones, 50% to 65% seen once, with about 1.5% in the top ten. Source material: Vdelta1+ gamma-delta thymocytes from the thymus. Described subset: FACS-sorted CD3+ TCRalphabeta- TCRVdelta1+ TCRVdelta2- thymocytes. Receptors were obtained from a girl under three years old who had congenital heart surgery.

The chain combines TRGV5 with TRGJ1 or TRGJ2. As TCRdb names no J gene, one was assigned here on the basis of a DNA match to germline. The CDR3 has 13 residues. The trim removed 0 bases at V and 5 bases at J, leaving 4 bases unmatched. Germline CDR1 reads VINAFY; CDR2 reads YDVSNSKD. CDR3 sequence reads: CATWDRHNYKKLF. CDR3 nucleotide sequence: TGTGCCACCTGGGACAGGCATAATTATAAGAAACTCTTT.

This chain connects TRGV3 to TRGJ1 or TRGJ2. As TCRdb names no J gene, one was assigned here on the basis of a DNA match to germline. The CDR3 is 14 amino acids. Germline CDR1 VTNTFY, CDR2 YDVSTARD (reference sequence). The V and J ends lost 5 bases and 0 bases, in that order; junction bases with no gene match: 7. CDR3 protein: CATWVGRNYYKKLF. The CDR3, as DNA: TGTGCCACCTGGGTCGGGCGGAATTATTATAAGAAACTCTTT.

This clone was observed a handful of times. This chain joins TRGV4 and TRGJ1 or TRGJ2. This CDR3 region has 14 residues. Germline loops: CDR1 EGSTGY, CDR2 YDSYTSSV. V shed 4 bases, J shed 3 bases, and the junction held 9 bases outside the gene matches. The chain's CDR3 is CATWDLRGYYKKLF. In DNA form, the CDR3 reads TGTGCCACCTGGGACCTAAGGGGTTATTATAAGAAACTCTTT.

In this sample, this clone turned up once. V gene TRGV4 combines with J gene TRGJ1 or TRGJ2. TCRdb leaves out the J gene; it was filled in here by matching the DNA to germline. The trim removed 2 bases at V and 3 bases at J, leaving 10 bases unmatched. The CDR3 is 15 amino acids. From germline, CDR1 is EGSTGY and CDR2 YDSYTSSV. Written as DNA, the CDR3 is TGTGCCACCTGGGATGTTTCGGAAATTTATTATAAGAAACTCTTT. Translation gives CATWDVSEIYYKKLF.

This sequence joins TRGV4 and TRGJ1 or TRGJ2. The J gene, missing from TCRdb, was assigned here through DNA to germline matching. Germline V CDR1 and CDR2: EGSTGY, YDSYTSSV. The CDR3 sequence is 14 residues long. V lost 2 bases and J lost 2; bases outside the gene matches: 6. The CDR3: CATWDDHYYYKKLF. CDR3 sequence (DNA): TGTGCCACCTGGGATGATCACTATTATTATAAGAAACTCTTT.

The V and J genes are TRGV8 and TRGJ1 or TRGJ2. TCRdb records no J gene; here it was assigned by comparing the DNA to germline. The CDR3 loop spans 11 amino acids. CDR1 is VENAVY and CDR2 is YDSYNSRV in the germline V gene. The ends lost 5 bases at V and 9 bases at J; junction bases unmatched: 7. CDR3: CATWADFKKLF. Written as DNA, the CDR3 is TGTGCCACCTGGGCCGACTTTAAGAAACTCTTT.

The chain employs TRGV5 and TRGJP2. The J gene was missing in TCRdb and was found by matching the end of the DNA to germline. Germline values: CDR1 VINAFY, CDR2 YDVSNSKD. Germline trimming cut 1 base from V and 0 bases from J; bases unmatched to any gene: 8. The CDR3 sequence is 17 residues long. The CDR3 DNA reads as TGTGCCACCTGGGACAGTCGGGGGGATAGTAGTGATTGGATCAAGACGTTT. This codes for CATWDSRGDSSDWIKTF.

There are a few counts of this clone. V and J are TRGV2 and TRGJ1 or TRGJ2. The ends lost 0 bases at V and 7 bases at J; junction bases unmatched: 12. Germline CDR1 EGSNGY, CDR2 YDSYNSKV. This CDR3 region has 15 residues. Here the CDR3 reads CATWDGRKRGYKKLF. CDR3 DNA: TGTGCCACCTGGGACGGGCGTAAACGGGGATATAAGAAACTCTTT.

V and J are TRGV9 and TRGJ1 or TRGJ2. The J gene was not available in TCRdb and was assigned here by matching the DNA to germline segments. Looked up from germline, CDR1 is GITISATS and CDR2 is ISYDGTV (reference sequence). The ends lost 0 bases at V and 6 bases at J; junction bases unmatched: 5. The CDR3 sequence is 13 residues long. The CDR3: CALWEVHCYKKLF. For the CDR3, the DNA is TGTGCCTTGTGGGAGGTGCATTGTTATAAGAAACTCTTT.

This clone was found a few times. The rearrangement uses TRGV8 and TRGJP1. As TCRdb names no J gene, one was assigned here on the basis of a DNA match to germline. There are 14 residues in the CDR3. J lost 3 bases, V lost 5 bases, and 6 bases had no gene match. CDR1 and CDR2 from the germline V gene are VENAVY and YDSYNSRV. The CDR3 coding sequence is TGTGCCACCTGGGGTACCTCCACTGGTTGGTTCAAGATATTT. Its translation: CATWGTSTGWFKIF.

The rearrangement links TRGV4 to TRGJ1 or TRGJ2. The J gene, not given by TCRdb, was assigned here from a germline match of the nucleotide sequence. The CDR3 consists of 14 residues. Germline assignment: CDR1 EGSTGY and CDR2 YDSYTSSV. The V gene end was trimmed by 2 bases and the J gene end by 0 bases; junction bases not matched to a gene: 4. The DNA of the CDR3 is TGTGCCACCTGGGATGCCCCGAATTATTATAAGAAACTCTTT. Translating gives CATWDAPNYYKKLF.

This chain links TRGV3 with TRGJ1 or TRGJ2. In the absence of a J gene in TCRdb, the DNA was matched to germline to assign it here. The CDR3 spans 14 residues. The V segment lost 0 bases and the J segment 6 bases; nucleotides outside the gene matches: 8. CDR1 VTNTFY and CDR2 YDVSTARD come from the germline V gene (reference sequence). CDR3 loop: CATWDRRVGYKKLF. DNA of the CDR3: TGTGCCACCTGGGACAGGCGGGTTGGTTATAAGAAACTCTTT.

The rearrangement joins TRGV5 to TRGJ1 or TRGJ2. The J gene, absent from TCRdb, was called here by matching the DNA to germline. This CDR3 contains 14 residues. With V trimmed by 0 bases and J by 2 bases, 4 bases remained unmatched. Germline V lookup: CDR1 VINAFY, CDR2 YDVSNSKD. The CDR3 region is CATWDRPDYYKKLF. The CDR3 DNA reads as TGTGCCACCTGGGACAGGCCAGATTATTATAAGAAACTCTTT.

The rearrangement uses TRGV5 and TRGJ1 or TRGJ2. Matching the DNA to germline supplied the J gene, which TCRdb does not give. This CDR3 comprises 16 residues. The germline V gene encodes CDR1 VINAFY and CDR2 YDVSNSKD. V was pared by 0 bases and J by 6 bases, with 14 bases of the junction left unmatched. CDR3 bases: TGTGCCACCTGGGACAGGCTGTCTGCTTTCTGTTATAAGAAACTCTTT. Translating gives CATWDRLSAFCYKKLF.

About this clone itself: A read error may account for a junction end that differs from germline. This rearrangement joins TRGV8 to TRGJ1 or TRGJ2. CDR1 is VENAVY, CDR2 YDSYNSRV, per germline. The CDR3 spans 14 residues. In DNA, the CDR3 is TGCGCCACCTGGGATAGGCTGGTAGATTATAAGAAACTCTTT. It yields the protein CATWDRLVDYKKLF.

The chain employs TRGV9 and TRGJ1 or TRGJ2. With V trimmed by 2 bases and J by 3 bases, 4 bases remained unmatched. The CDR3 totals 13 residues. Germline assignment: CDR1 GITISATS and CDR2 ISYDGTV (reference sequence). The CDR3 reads CALWEAIYYKKLF. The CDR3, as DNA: TGTGCCTTGTGGGAGGCGATTTATTATAAGAAACTCTTT.

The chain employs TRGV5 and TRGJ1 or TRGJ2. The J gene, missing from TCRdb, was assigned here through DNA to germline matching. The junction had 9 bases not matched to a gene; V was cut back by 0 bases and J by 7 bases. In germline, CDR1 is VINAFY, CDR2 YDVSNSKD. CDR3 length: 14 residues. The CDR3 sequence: CATWDRRGPYKKLF. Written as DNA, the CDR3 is TGTGCCACCTGGGACAGGCGGGGACCGTATAAGAAACTCTTT.

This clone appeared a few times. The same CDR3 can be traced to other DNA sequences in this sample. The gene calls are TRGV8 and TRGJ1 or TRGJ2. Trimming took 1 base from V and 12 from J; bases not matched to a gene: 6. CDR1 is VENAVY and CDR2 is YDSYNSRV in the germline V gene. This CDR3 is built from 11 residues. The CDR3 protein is CATWDRFVKLF. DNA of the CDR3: TGTGCCACCTGGGATAGATTTGTGAAACTCTTT.

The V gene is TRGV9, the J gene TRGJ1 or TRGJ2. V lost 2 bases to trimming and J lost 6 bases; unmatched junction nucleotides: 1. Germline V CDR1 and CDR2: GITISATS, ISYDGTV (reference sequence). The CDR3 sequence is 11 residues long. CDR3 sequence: CALWEAYKKLF. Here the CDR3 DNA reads TGTGCCTTGTGGGAGGCTTATAAGAAACTCTTT.

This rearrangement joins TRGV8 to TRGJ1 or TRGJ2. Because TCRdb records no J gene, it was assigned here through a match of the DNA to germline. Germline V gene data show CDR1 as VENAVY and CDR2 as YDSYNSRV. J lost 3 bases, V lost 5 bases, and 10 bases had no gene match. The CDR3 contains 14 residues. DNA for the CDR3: TGTGCCACCTGGGCCCTCTCCTCTTATTATAAGAAACTCTTT. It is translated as CATWALSSYYKKLF.

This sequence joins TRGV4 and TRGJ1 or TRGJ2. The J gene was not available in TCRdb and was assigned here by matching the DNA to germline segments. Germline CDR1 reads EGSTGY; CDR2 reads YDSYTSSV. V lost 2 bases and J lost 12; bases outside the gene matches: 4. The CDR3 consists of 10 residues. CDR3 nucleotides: TGTGCCACCTGGGATGTAGGGAAACTCTTT. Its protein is CATWDVGKLF.

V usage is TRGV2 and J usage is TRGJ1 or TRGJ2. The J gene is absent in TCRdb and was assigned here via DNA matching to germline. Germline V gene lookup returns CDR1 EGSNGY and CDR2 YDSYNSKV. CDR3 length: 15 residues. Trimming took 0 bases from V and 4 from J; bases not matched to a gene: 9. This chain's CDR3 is CATWDGHLIYYKKLF. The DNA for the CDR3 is TGTGCCACCTGGGACGGGCACTTGATCTATTATAAGAAACTCTTT.

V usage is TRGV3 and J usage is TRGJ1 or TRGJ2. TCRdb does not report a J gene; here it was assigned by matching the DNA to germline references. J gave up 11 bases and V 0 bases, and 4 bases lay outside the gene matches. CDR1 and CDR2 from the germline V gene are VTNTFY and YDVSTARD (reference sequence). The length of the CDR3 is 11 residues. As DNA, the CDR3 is TGTGCCACCTGGGACAGGTATGAGAAACTCTTT. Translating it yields CATWDRYEKLF.

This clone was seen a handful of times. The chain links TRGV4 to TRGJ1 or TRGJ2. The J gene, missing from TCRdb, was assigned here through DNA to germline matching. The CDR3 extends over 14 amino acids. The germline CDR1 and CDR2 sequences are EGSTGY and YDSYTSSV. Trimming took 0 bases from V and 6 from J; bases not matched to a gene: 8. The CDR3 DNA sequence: TGTGCCACCTGGGATGGGTGTCCCGGTTATAAGAAACTCTTT. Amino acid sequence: CATWDGCPGYKKLF.

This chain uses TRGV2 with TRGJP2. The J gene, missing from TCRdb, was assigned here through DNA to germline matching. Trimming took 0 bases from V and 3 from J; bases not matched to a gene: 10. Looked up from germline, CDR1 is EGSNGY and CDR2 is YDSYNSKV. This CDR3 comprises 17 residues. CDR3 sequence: CATWDGSIDCSDWIKTF. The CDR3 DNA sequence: TGTGCCACCTGGGACGGGTCCATAGACTGTAGTGATTGGATCAAGACGTTT.

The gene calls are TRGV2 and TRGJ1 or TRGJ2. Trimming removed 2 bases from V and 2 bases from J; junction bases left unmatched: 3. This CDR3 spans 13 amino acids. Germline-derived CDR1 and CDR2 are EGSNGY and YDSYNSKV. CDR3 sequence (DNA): TGTGCCACCTGGGACGCCTATTATTATAAGAAACTCTTT. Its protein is CATWDAYYYKKLF.

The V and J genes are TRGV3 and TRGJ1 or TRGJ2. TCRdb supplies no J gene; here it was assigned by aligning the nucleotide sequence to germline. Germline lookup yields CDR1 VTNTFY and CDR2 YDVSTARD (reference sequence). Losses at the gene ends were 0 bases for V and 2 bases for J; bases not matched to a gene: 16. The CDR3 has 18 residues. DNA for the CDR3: TGTGCCACCTGGGACAGGCCCTTCGAAGGCCCTGATTATTATAAGAAACTCTTT. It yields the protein CATWDRPFEGPDYYKKLF.

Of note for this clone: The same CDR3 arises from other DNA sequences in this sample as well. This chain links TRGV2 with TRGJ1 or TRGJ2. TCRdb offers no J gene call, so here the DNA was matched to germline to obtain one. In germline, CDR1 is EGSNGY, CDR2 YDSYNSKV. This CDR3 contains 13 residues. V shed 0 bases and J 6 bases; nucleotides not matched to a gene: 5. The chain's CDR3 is CATWDGPRYKKLF. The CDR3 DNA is TGTGCCACCTGGGACGGGCCCCGTTATAAGAAACTCTTT.

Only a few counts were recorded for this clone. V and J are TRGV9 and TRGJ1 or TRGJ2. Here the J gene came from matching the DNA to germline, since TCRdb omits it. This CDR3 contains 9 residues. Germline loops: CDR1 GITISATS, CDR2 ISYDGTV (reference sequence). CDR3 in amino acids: CAPRDKKLF. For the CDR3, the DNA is TGTGCTCCGAGGGATAAGAAACTCTTT.

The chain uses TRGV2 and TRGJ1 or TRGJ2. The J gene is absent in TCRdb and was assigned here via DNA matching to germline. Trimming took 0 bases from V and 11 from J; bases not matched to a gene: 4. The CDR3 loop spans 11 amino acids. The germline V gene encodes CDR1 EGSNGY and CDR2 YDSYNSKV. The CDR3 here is CATWDGNEKLF. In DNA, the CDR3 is TGTGCCACCTGGGACGGGAACGAGAAACTCTTT.